This is a list of T cell receptor beta chains from one sample in a study of shared clonotypes between healthy human individuals. Repertoires were generated with immunoSEQ multiplex PCR, while TCRdb's copy carries only in-frame clones and drops some. The table has 2 million to 2.5 million clones, roughly 90% seen once. Sequenced: naive CD4+ T cells from PBMCs. The origin of the receptors is a man aged 18 to 35 in good health. Some clones in this sample may be carry-over from other donors' samples. Each CDR3 is given with its conserved first and last residue. A D gene is named only where the DNA matches it firmly. Not every row has a clone size; where given, it reads once, few, many or a size class.

J gene: TRBJ1-5; D gene: -; V gene: TRBV5-8; clone size: -; CDR3 DNA: TGTGCCAGCTCTTACGGACGGCAGCCCCAGCATTTT; CDR3 protein: CASSYGRQPQHF
J gene: TRBJ2-2; D gene: -; V gene: TRBV2; clone size: -; CDR3 DNA: TGTGCCAGCGAGGGCGGGCCCAACACCGGGGAGCTGTTTTTT; CDR3 protein: CASEGGPNTGELFF
J gene: TRBJ1-6; D gene: TRBD1; V gene: TRBV14; clone size: -; CDR3 DNA: TGTGCCAGCAGCCAAGACATAGGGACAGCCTCCGGGGCACCCCTCCACTTT; CDR3 protein: CASSQDIGTASGAPLHF
J gene: TRBJ2-1; D gene: -; V gene: TRBV2; clone size: -; CDR3 DNA: TGTGCCAGCAGTGTGAGGGACTTCTACAATGAGCAGTTCTTC; CDR3 protein: CASSVRDFYNEQFF
J gene: TRBJ2-1; D gene: -; V gene: TRBV7-6; clone size: few; CDR3 DNA: TGTGCCAGCAGCTTAGTTCGGGATGAGCAGTTCTTC; CDR3 protein: CASSLVRDEQFF
J gene: TRBJ2-2; D gene: TRBD2; V gene: TRBV7-3; clone size: -; CDR3 DNA: TGTGCCAGCAGCGAACTAGCGGGAGGGTACACCGGGGAGCTGTTTTTT; CDR3 protein: CASSELAGGYTGELFF
J gene: TRBJ2-5; D gene: -; V gene: TRBV5-4; clone size: -; CDR3 DNA: TGTGCCAGCAGCTCTGGACACAAACAAGAGACCCAGTACTTC; CDR3 protein: CASSSGHKQETQYF
J gene: TRBJ2-2; D gene: -; V gene: TRBV2; clone size: few; CDR3 DNA: TGTGCCAGCAGGTATGGCACCGGGGAGCTGTTTTTT; CDR3 protein: CASRYGTGELFF
J gene: TRBJ1-4; D gene: -; V gene: TRBV6-5; clone size: -; CDR3 DNA: TGTGCCAGCCGGTGGGGTGAAAAACTGTTTTTT; CDR3 protein: CASRWGEKLFF
J gene: TRBJ2-1; D gene: TRBD2; V gene: TRBV2; clone size: -; CDR3 DNA: TGTGCCAGCAGGGGACTAGCGGGAGGACGAGGGTACAATGAGCAGTTCTTC; CDR3 protein: CASRGLAGGRGYNEQFF
J gene: TRBJ1-3; D gene: -; V gene: TRBV5-1; clone size: -; CDR3 DNA: TGCGCCAGCAGCTTGGCCGATTACGGCAACACCATATATTTT; CDR3 protein: CASSLADYGNTIYF
J gene: TRBJ2-2; D gene: TRBD2; V gene: TRBV2; clone size: once; CDR3 DNA: TGTGCCAGCAGAGGGACTAGCGGGAGCCCCGGGGAGCTGTTTTTT; CDR3 protein: CASRGTSGSPGELFF
J gene: TRBJ2-1; D gene: -; V gene: TRBV5-1; clone size: -; CDR3 DNA: TGCGCCAGCAGCTTTGGGGGGAGATCCTACAATGAGCAGTTCTTC; CDR3 protein: CASSFGGRSYNEQFF
J gene: TRBJ2-5; D gene: -; V gene: TRBV9; clone size: -; CDR3 DNA: TGTGCCAGCAGCGTAGGCGAGCGACAAGAGACCCAGTACTTC; CDR3 protein: CASSVGERQETQYF
J gene: TRBJ1-2; D gene: -; V gene: TRBV4-2; clone size: -; CDR3 DNA: TGTGCCAGCAGCCAAGAACGGTACGGCTACACCTTC; CDR3 protein: CASSQERYGYTF
J gene: TRBJ1-2; D gene: -; V gene: TRBV6-5; clone size: -; CDR3 DNA: TGTGCCAGCAGTTACTCCCCGGTCGGCTATGGCTACACCTTC; CDR3 protein: CASSYSPVGYGYTF
J gene: TRBJ2-2; D gene: -; V gene: TRBV10-3; clone size: -; CDR3 DNA: TGTGCCATCAGTGGCCCCCCAGAGATAAACGCGAACACCGGGGAGCTGTTTTTT; CDR3 protein: CAISGPPEINANTGELFF
J gene: TRBJ2-3; D gene: -; V gene: TRBV4-1; clone size: -; CDR3 DNA: TGCGCCAGCAGCCAACGGAGCGCAGATACGCAGTATTTT; CDR3 protein: CASSQRSADTQYF
J gene: TRBJ2-7; D gene: -; V gene: TRBV11-1; clone size: -; CDR3 DNA: TGTGCCAGCAGCTTAGCGACCAGCAGCTACGAGCAGTACTTC; CDR3 protein: CASSLATSSYEQYF
J gene: TRBJ2-2; D gene: TRBD2; V gene: TRBV27; clone size: -; CDR3 DNA: TGTGCCAGCAGTCCCGGACTAGCGGGATGGGTCCCAAACACCGGGGAGCTGTTTTTT; CDR3 protein: CASSPGLAGWVPNTGELFF